The clone carrying this T cell receptor (beta chain) has at least ten counts. Its antigen is as yet unknown. Amplified regions were TCR beta CDR3 sequences from RNA transcripts. The HTBI primer set drove a first-round RT-PCR of the TCR CDR3. TCRdb reprocessed the multiplex PCR reads via MiXCR and lists one record per CDR3 protein. The sample consists of fewer than 600,000 distinct CDR3 sequences, approximately 15% of them appearing once. Diagnoses were made from clinical symptoms, serum measures (thyroxine and TRAb), thyroid ultrasound and orbital computed tomography. Germline lookup yields CDR1 SGHAT and CDR2 FQNNGV. There are 18 residues in the CDR3. Germline trimming cut 4 bases from V and 4 bases from J; bases unmatched to any gene: 10. The record originates from a study of T cells in Graves' hyperthyroidism and ophthalmopathy. Broader study findings: Ophthalmopathy got predicted by the model a median approximately 6.4 months before its onset.

The specimen sequenced was blood. The source is a woman aged 18-29 years with Graves' hyperthyroidism. The chain employs TRBV11-2 and TRBJ2-5; the match to TRBD2 covers 15 bases. CDR3: CASSSGGVGLAGGETQYF. As DNA, the CDR3 is TGTGCCAGCAGCTCTGGTGGCGTGGGACTAGCGGGAGGAGAGACCCAGTACTTC.